One and the same sample provided the 5 T cell receptor beta chains below, sequenced in a study of cytomegalovirus exposure and HLA in healthy donors. Method: immunoSEQ multiplex PCR; TCRdb's copy keeps in-frame clones and lacks some. In the table there are roughly 140,000 clones, roughly 86% of which are singletons. Sequencing input: PBMCs. These receptors were taken from a man younger than 35 in good health and CMV-seropositive.

This clone was seen only a few times. The chain has TRBV27 and TRBJ1-2; 7 bases line up with TRBD1. CDR3 length equals 13 residues. Trimming cost V 8 bases and J 5 bases; bases outside gene matches: 8. The germline gives CDR1 MNHEY, CDR2 SMNVEV (reference sequence). In DNA form, the CDR3 reads TGTGCCAGCCGCCCGACAGGGCGATATGGCTACACCTTC. Translating gives CASRPTGRYGYTF.

The J gene is TRBJ2-3, the V gene TRBV13; TRBD2 matches at 8 bases. CDR3 size: 16 residues. CDR1 and CDR2 from the germline V gene are PRHDT and FYEKMQ (reference sequence). J lost 0 bases, V lost 2 bases, and 4 bases had no gene match. CDR3: CASSLPAGGSTDTQYF. The DNA for the CDR3 is TGTGCCAGCAGCTTACCGGCGGGAGGTAGCACAGATACGCAGTATTTT.

This clone appeared once. The V call is TRBV15, the J call TRBJ1-1; D not certain. The CDR3 has 14 amino acids. V lost 0 bases and J lost 4, with 9 bases in between. The germline gives CDR1 LNHNV, CDR2 YYDKDF (reference sequence). The CDR3 DNA is TGTGCCACCAGCAGAGATCACGGGTCCACTGAAGCTTTCTTT. Translated, it gives CATSRDHGSTEAFF.

The J gene is TRBJ1-2, the V gene TRBV5-1; D uncertain. CDR3 length: 11 amino acids. V gave up 4 bases and J gave up 8 bases, with 9 bases separating them. From germline, CDR1 is SGHRS and CDR2 YFSETQ. CDR3 sequence: CASSEHEGYTF. In nucleotides, the CDR3 is TGCGCCAGCAGCGAGCATGAAGGCTACACCTTC.

The rearrangement uses TRBV28 and TRBJ2-7, with TRBD2 as a possible D gene (6 bases). The CDR3 runs 14 residues. Trimming took off 5 bases at V and 7 bases at J, with 18 bases between the two ends. Looked up from germline, CDR1 is MDHEN and CDR2 is SYDVKM. CDR3 amino acids: CASSIRGSPWEQYF. CDR3 sequence (DNA): TGTGCCAGCAGTATCCGGGGGTCCCCGTGGGAGCAGTACTTC.